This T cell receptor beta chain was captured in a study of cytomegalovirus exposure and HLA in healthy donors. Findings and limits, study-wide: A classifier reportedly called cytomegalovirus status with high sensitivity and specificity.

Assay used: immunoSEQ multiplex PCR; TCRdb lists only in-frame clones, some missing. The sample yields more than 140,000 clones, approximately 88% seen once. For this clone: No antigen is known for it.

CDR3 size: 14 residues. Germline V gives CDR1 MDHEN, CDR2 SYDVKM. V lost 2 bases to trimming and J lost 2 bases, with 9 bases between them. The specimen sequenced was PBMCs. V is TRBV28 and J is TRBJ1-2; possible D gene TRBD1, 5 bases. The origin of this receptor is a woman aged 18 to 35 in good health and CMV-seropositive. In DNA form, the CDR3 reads TGTGCCAGCAGTTTAATTTCAGGGAACTATGGCTACACCTTC. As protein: CASSLISGNYGYTF.